Sequencing of this T cell receptor (beta chain) was carried out in a study of response to subunit inactivated influenza vaccine. The V gene's germline CDR1 is SGHAT and CDR2 FQDESV (reference sequence). The CDR3 is made up of 18 amino acids. V lost 1 base to trimming and J lost 1 base, with 17 bases between them. This clonotype has just a few counts. Its specificity is unknown. The study, taken as a whole, reports: The study's authors posited that every seasonal influenza vaccination enlists few new T cells.

TCRdb redid the calling of the RT-PCR reads with MiXCR, one entry per CDR3 protein. The repertoire holds approximately 730,000 distinct CDR3 sequences, about 15% seen once, with 6% to 7% in the top ten. Sequences were derived from PBMCs from blood, sampled roughly 2 weeks before vaccination. V and J are TRBV11-1 and TRBJ2-4, with D possibly TRBD2 on 5 matching bases. This TCR was recovered from a middle-aged man who received an inactivated influenza vaccine. The CDR3 nucleotides are TGTGCCAGCAGCTTAGAGCGGCCAGTCCTCCCGGCCAAAAACATTCAGTACTTC. Translated, it gives CASSLERPVLPAKNIQYF.